The sequence of this TCR beta chain was determined in a study of graft-versus-host responses after intestinal transplantation. Study details: Tacrolimus plus steroids were given to all recipients for two to three years, preceded by anti-thymocyte globulin induction.

Details on this clone: Its antigen is not known.

The CDR3 runs 13 residues. The germline V gene has CDR1 MNHNS and CDR2 SASEGT. V shed 6 bases and J 4 bases; nucleotides not matched to a gene: 2. Assay used: immunoSEQ multiplex PCR; TCRdb lists only in-frame clones, some missing. The data hold fewer than 150,000 clones, with approximately 92% observed a single time. The sample consisted of unstimulated CD4+ T cells sorted from spleen or lymph node cells, taken before intestinal transplant. The sequence came from a human donor who received an intestinal transplant. The rearrangement links TRBV6-1 to TRBJ2-5; 10 bases map to TRBD2. The CDR3 coding sequence is TGTGCCAGCAGGGCTAGCGGGGGAGAGACCCAGTACTTC. Residues: CASRASGGETQYF.